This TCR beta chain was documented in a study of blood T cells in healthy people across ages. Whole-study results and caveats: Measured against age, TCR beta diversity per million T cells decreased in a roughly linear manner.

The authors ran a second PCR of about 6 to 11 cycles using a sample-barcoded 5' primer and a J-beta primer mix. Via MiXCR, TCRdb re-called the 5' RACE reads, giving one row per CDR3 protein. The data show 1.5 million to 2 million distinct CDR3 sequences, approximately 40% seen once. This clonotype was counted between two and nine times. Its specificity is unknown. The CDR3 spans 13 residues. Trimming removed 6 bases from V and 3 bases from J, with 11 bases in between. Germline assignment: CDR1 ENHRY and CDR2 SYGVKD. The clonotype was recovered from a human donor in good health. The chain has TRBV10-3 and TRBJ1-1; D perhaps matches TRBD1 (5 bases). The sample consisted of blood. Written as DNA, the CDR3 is TGTGCCATCAGGACGTGGGGGGACACTGAAGCTTTCTTT. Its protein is CAIRTWGDTEAFF.